The 2 T cell receptor beta chains reported below all come from one sample, sequenced in a study of T-cell memory formation after mild COVID-19. Using its own MiXCR run on the 5' RACE reads, TCRdb lists one record per CDR3 protein. The data contain roughly 110,000 distinct CDR3 sequences, over 20% of them singletons. The specimen sequenced was PBMCs or a T cell subset sorted from them (not recorded which). The receptors derive from a man between 18 and 29 years old who had mild COVID-19 (a few samples of this study predate the infection). Cell type and time point are not known.

The rearrangement links TRBV28 to TRBJ1-2; 9 bases match TRBD1. The CDR3 contains 14 residues. With V trimmed by 5 bases and J by 4 bases, 5 bases remained unmatched. Germline lookup yields CDR1 MDHEN and CDR2 SYDVKM. The CDR3 bases are TGTGCCAGCAGTCCACAGGGGGCGAGCTATGGCTACACCTTC. It yields the protein CASSPQGASYGYTF.

This rearrangement joins TRBV4-1 to TRBJ1-2; D is perhaps TRBD1 (6 bases). Per the germline V gene, CDR1 is MGHRA and CDR2 is YSYEKL. The V gene lost 0 bases and the J gene lost 3 bases, with 17 bases spanning the gap. This CDR3 is built from 17 residues. The CDR3 region is CASSQDPGGTGHYGYTF. The CDR3 region has the DNA TGCGCCAGCAGCCAAGATCCGGGTGGTACAGGGCACTATGGCTACACCTTC.